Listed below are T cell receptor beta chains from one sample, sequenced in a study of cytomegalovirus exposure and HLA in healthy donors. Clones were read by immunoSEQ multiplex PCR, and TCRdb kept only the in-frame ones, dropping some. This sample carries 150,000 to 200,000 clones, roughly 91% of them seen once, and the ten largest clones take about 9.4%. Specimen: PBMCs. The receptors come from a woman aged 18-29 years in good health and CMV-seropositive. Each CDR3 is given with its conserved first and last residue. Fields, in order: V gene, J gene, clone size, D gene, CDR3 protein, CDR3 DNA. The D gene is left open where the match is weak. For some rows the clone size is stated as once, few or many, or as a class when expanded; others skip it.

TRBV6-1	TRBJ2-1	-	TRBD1	CASSERQGRSYNEQFF	TGTGCCAGCAGTGAAAGACAGGGTCGCTCCTACAATGAGCAGTTCTTC
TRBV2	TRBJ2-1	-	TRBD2	CASLQGLGFSSYNEQFF	TGTGCCAGCCTCCAGGGACTAGGGTTTAGCTCCTACAATGAGCAGTTCTTC
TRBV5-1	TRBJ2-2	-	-	CASSQTGELFF	TGCGCCAGCAGTCAAACCGGGGAGCTGTTTTTT
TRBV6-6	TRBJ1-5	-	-	CASSLDSNQPQHF	TGTGCCAGCAGTTTAGATAGCAATCAGCCCCAGCATTTT
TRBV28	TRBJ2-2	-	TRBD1	CASGGDRGTGELFF	TGTGCCAGTGGGGGGGACAGGGGGACCGGGGAGCTGTTTTTT
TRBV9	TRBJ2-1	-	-	CASSEGGEQFF	TGTGCCAGCAGCGAGGGAGGTGAGCAGTTCTTC
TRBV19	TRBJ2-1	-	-	CASSIAAGLDYNEQFF	TGTGCCAGTAGTATAGCGGCCGGACTTGACTACAATGAGCAGTTCTTC
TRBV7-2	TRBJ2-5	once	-	CASSPRQRNQETQYF	TGTGCCAGCAGCCCACGACAGAGAAACCAAGAGACCCAGTACTTC
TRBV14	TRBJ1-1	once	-	CASSQESSGATEAFF	TGTGCCAGCAGCCAAGAAAGTTCAGGGGCTACTGAAGCTTTCTTT
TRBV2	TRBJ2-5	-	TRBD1	CASLGQGQETQYF	TGTGCCAGCCTAGGACAGGGCCAAGAGACCCAGTACTTC
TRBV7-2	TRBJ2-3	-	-	CASSLSSTDTQYF	TGTGCCAGCAGCTTATCTAGCACAGATACGCAGTATTTT
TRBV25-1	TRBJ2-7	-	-	CASSDSGVYEQYF	TGTGCCAGCAGTGACTCAGGGGTCTACGAGCAGTACTTC
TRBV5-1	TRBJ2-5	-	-	CASSLGGLETQYF	TGCGCCAGCAGCTTGGGAGGGTTGGAGACCCAGTACTTC
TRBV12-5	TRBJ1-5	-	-	CASGLVGGQPQHF	TGTGCTAGTGGTTTGGTAGGGGGTCAGCCCCAGCATTTT
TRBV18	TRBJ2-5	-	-	CASSPPPGTKETQYF	TGTGCCAGCTCACCACCCCCGGGAACAAAAGAGACCCAGTACTTC
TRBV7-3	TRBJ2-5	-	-	CASSLSPRETQYF	TGTGCCAGCAGCTTGAGTCCGAGAGAGACCCAGTACTTC
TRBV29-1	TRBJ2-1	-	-	CSVRDFYNEQFF	TGCAGCGTCCGGGACTTCTACAATGAGCAGTTCTTC
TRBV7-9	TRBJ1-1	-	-	CASSLGGATEAFF	TGTGCCAGCAGCTTGGGGGGTGCCACTGAAGCTTTCTTT
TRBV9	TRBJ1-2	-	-	CASSVGGRRDGLTSNYGYTF	TGTGCCAGCAGCGTAGGTGGTAGGAGGGACGGACTCACCTCGAACTATGGCTACACCTTC
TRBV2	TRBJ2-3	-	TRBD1	CASRRTGPTDTQYF	TGTGCCAGCAGGAGGACAGGGCCCACAGATACGCAGTATTTT